One sample yielded the 21 T cell receptor beta chains listed below, sequenced in a study of T cells after yellow fever vaccination. TCRdb ran MiXCR on the 5' RACE reads and lists one entry per CDR3 protein. The table lists some 390,000 distinct CDR3 sequences, 6.2% of them singletons. The source was PBMCs, collected 5 days after the yellow fever booster vaccination. Receptor source: a man aged 25 to 40 who received the YFV17D yellow fever vaccine.

The sample holds many counts of this clonotype. The V gene is TRBV10-3, the J gene TRBJ2-3; D unclear. The CDR3 covers 16 residues. V was pared by 8 bases and J by 8 bases, with 26 bases between. In germline, CDR1 is ENHRY, CDR2 SYGVKD. CDR3 sequence reads: CAIRPSLLSGAATQYF. In DNA form, the CDR3 reads TGTGCCATCCGACCAAGCTTACTATCCGGTGCGGCTACGCAGTATTTT.

The table lists this clonotype with a few counts. The chain employs TRBV5-1 and TRBJ2-7, with unresolved D. Looked up from germline, CDR1 is SGHRS and CDR2 is YFSETQ. The CDR3 sequence is 15 residues long. V was shortened by 0 bases and J by 5 bases, with 15 bases between the two germline ends. The CDR3 loop is CASSLVGSLPNEQYF. CDR3 sequence (DNA): TGCGCCAGCAGCTTGGTGGGATCATTGCCTAACGAGCAGTACTTC.

This chain links TRBV20-1 with TRBJ2-7; weak D call: TRBD2 (5 bases). The V end was cut by 7 bases, the J end by 2 bases, with 18 bases between. The CDR3 spans 14 residues. CDR1 and CDR2 (germline): DFQATT, SNEGSKA (reference sequence). The CDR3 here is CSGSLERRPYEQYF. The CDR3 DNA is TGCAGTGGATCCCTGGAGCGGCGCCCCTACGAGCAGTACTTC.

This chain uses TRBV20-1 with TRBJ2-3; 11 bases are shared with TRBD2. The germline V gene has CDR1 DFQATT and CDR2 SNEGSKA (reference sequence). V was pared by 1 base and J by 5 bases, with 8 bases of the junction left unmatched. The CDR3 is made up of 16 amino acids. CDR3 residues: CSARGTSGSLGDTQYF. As DNA, the CDR3 is TGCAGTGCTAGAGGAACTAGCGGGAGCTTAGGAGATACGCAGTATTTT.

This clonotype was seen at least ten times. V usage is TRBV11-2 and J usage is TRBJ2-7, with D tentatively TRBD2 (6 bases). Germline CDR1 and CDR2: SGHAT and FQNNGV. This CDR3 is 14 amino acids long. V lost 7 bases and J 6 bases, leaving 19 bases between the germline ends. The CDR3 loop is CASNYLLGTVEQYF. CDR3 in DNA: TGTGCCAGCAACTACCTCCTAGGGACTGTCGAGCAGTACTTC.

The V gene is TRBV27, the J gene TRBJ2-7, with 8 positions matching TRBD1. The CDR3 has 13 amino acids. The V segment lost 5 bases and the J segment 5 bases; nucleotides outside the gene matches: 5. Per the germline V gene, CDR1 is MNHEY and CDR2 is SMNVEV (reference sequence). The CDR3 DNA reads as TGTGCCAGCAGTATGGGACAGGTTAACGAGCAGTACTTC. Protein sequence: CASSMGQVNEQYF.

This clonotype was observed many times. V is TRBV6-5 and J is TRBJ2-1; 7 positions match TRBD2. The length of the CDR3 is 14 residues. J lost 10 bases, V lost 1 base, and 7 bases had no gene match. Germline V gene data show CDR1 as MNHEY and CDR2 as SVGAGI. As DNA, the CDR3 is TGTGCCAGCAGTTACTTCCCAGTGGGAGGGGAGCAGTTCTTC. Its translation: CASSYFPVGGEQFF.

This clonotype was seen a few times. The J gene is TRBJ1-5, the V gene TRBV19; 7 nucleotides match TRBD1. The CDR3 totals 13 residues. Germline assignment: CDR1 LNHDA and CDR2 SQIVND (reference sequence). The CDR3 here is CAGTEKSRQPQHF. In DNA, the CDR3 is TGTGCTGGGACAGAGAAATCTCGTCAGCCCCAGCATTTT.

This chain links TRBV5-6 with TRBJ1-4, with D possibly TRBD1 on 5 matching bases. With 3 bases removed from V and 7 bases from J, the gap between germline ends came to 13 bases. The CDR3 is made up of 14 amino acids. CDR1 and CDR2 (germline): SGHDT, YYEEEE. CDR3: CASSSGTGGEKLFF. DNA of the CDR3: TGTGCCAGCAGCTCCGGGACGGGCGGTGAAAAACTGTTTTTT.

This clonotype showed up just a few times. V and J are TRBV12-3 or TRBV12-4 and TRBJ1-5; 8 bases match TRBD1. J was trimmed by 9 bases and V by 2 bases; bases with no gene match: 3. This CDR3 spans 13 amino acids. CDR3 bases: TGTGCCAGCAGTTTACAGGGGGCGCGGCCCCAGCATTTT. Amino acids: CASSLQGARPQHF.

This chain joins TRBV27 and TRBJ1-5, with D hard to call. Germline V lookup: CDR1 MNHEY, CDR2 SMNVEV (reference sequence). Trimming stripped 6 bases from V and 2 bases from J, with 11 bases between. The CDR3 length is 14 residues. The CDR3 DNA is TGTGCCAGCAGCCACCGCGGTGGCAATCAGCCCCAGCATTTT. This codes for CASSHRGGNQPQHF.

This clonotype was found many times. The chain is built from TRBV12-3 or TRBV12-4 and TRBJ2-7; TRBD2 might be the D (5 bases). Trimming removed 3 bases from V and 0 bases from J, with 6 bases in between. This CDR3 region has 13 residues. CDR3 in DNA: TGTGCCAGCAGTTTCCGGGGCTCCTACGAGCAGTACTTC. It encodes CASSFRGSYEQYF.

J is TRBJ1-2 and V is TRBV20-1; D gene uncertain. Germline lookup yields CDR1 DFQATT and CDR2 SNEGSKA (reference sequence). CDR3 length: 16 amino acids. V shed 5 bases and J shed 5 bases, with 24 bases lying between them. The CDR3 loop reads CSASGDTSRHPYGYTF. Here the CDR3 DNA reads TGCAGTGCTTCAGGCGACACCTCTCGGCACCCTTATGGCTACACCTTC.

CDR3 residues: CASHPSGNTIYF. The CDR3 DNA follows: TGTGCCAGTCATCCCTCTGGAAACACCATATATTTT. V gene TRBV19 combines with J gene TRBJ1-3; unclear D gene. The CDR3 loop spans 12 amino acids. V was pared by 8 bases and J by 0 bases, with 5 bases between. Germline V CDR1 and CDR2: LNHDA, SQIVND (reference sequence).

This clonotype came up a few times. The chain employs TRBV21-1 and TRBJ2-4. TRBV21-1 represents a pseudogene. The CDR3 spans 15 residues. The CDR3 DNA sequence: TGTGCCAGTATACGACGGCCGCTAGCCAAAAACATTCAGTACTTC. Its translation: CASIRRPLAKNIQYF.

The CDR3 DNA is TGCAGTGGCAGGTACCAAGAGACCCAGTACTTC. This sequence encodes CSGRYQETQYF. The gene calls are TRBV20-1 and TRBJ2-5; D is undetermined. There are 11 residues in the CDR3. Germline V gene sequence: CDR1 DFQATT, CDR2 SNEGSKA (reference sequence). V was trimmed by 7 bases and J by 0 bases, leaving 6 bases between them.

The chain employs TRBV2 and TRBJ2-1; the D gene is possibly TRBD2 (6 bases). The CDR3 has 14 amino acids. Germline V lookup: CDR1 SNHLY, CDR2 FYNNEI. Trimming removed 6 bases from V and 7 bases from J, with 16 bases in between. CDR3 protein: CASRVPDRENEQFF. The CDR3 DNA follows: TGTGCCAGCAGGGTCCCGGACCGGGAGAATGAGCAGTTCTTC.

The table lists this clonotype with many counts. The chain carries TRBV6-1 and TRBJ2-7; D may be TRBD1 (5 bases). The V end was cut by 4 bases, the J end by 0 bases, with 13 bases between. Germline V gene data show CDR1 as MNHNS and CDR2 as SASEGT. This CDR3 comprises 15 residues. CDR3: CASSGTRLSSYEQYF. In DNA, the CDR3 is TGTGCCAGCAGTGGGACACGCCTAAGCTCCTACGAGCAGTACTTC.

In this sample, this clonotype turned up many times. The chain recombines TRBV6-2 or TRBV6-3 with TRBJ2-7, with TRBD1 identical over 7 bases. The V and J ends lost 5 bases and 3 bases, in that order; junction bases with no gene match: 1. The CDR3 covers 12 residues. Germline CDR1 and CDR2: MNHEY and SVGEGT. CDR3 amino acids: CASSTGDYEQYF. CDR3 bases: TGTGCCAGCAGTACAGGGGACTACGAGCAGTACTTC.

This clonotype was recorded at least ten times. J is TRBJ2-7 and V is TRBV5-1; no firm D call. The V gene's germline CDR1 is SGHRS and CDR2 YFSETQ. CDR3 length equals 13 residues. V was pared by 5 bases and J by 0 bases, with 9 bases between. CDR3 nucleotide sequence: TGCGCCAGCAGGCGACCGAGCTCCTACGAGCAGTACTTC. It encodes CASRRPSSYEQYF.

As to this clonotype: One end of the junction is discordant with germline, which a read error may explain. The V and J genes are TRBV28 and TRBJ2-5; 8 nucleotides line up with TRBD1. This CDR3 contains 12 residues. Germline V gene lookup returns CDR1 MDHEN and CDR2 SYDVKM. The CDR3 loop reads CASSLPGQGFDF. CDR3 nucleotides: TGTGCCAGCAGTTTACCCGGACAGGGTTTTGACTTC. Variable domain in full (rest from reference TRBV28 and TRBJ2-5): DVKVTQSSRYLVKRTGEKVFLECVQDMDHENMFWYRQDPGLGLRLIYFSYDVKMKEKGDIPEGYSVSREKKERFSLILESASTNQTSMYLCASSLPGQGFDFGPGTRLLVL.